These 29 T cell receptor beta chains originate from one sample sequenced in a study of blood T cells in healthy people across ages. Combining a sample-barcoded 5' primer with a J-beta primer mix, a second PCR ran for about 6 to 12 cycles. Each CDR3 protein gets one entry after TCRdb re-called the 5' RACE reads with MiXCR. The sample consists of some 1.4 million distinct CDR3 sequences, roughly 40% of them appearing once. Sequencing was carried out using blood. These receptors all come from a woman aged 18-30 years in good health.

The V gene is TRBV4-1, the J gene TRBJ2-4, with TRBD1 matching over 9 bases. V shed 4 bases, J shed 0 bases, and the junction held 16 bases outside the gene matches. The CDR3 loop spans 20 amino acids. Germline CDR1 and CDR2: MGHRA and YSYEKL. The DNA for the CDR3 is TGCGCCAGCAGCCGGCCCGGGACAGGGTATTACCTCCTAGCCAAAAACATTCAGTACTTC. The encoded protein is CASSRPGTGYYLLAKNIQYF.

This sequence joins TRBV7-9 and TRBJ1-2, with D maybe TRBD1 (6 bases). This CDR3 contains 16 residues. V gave up 5 bases and J gave up 4 bases, with 20 bases separating them. In germline, CDR1 is SEHNR, CDR2 FQNEAQ (reference sequence). The DNA of the CDR3 is TGTGCCAGCAGCAGAGGGGGGCCGACAGGCGGCTATGGCTACACCTTC. Its protein product is CASSRGGPTGGYGYTF.

This clonotype was found a few times. This sequence joins TRBV6-5 and TRBJ1-6; TRBD1 matches 10 bases. The CDR3 is made up of 17 amino acids. Losses at the gene ends were 0 bases for V and 10 bases for J; bases not matched to a gene: 9. The germline CDR1 and CDR2 sequences are MNHEY and SVGAGI. This CDR3 is CASSYSTGTGAGSPLHF. The DNA of the CDR3 is TGTGCCAGCAGTTACTCGACCGGGACAGGGGCCGGATCACCCCTCCACTTT.

The V and J genes are TRBV7-9 and TRBJ1-2; TRBD1 aligns across 7 bases. CDR3 length equals 16 residues. Germline CDR1 reads SEHNR; CDR2 reads FQNEAQ (reference sequence). The ends lost 5 bases at V and 9 bases at J; junction bases unmatched: 18. CDR3 amino acids: CASSPLDRARLSSYTF. CDR3 sequence (DNA): TGTGCCAGCAGCCCCCTCGACAGGGCCCGGTTGAGTAGCTACACCTTC.

The V gene is TRBV28, the J gene TRBJ1-2; a possible D gene is TRBD1 (5 bases). Trimming stripped 11 bases from V and 2 bases from J, with 18 bases between. This CDR3 has 14 amino acids. Looked up from germline, CDR1 is MDHEN and CDR2 is SYDVKM. The CDR3 region has the DNA TGTGCCCTGGTGCTCCCATGGGGGAACTATGGCTACACCTTC. Its protein product is CALVLPWGNYGYTF.

Points on this clonotype: A much larger clone lies a single base off, so this may be a read error. The chain has TRBV2 and TRBJ2-7; D not certain. This CDR3 contains 16 residues. CDR1 and CDR2 from the germline V gene are SNHLY and FYNNEI. CDR3 amino acids: CASRKGLLRPSYAQYF. CDR3 sequence (DNA): TGTGCCAGCAGGAAAGGCCTTCTCCGTCCAAGTTACGCGCAGTACTTC.

The chain couples TRBV2 to TRBJ2-5; maybe TRBD1 (5 bases). Trimming pared 4 bases from V and 1 base from J, leaving 13 bases between. CDR1 is SNHLY, CDR2 FYNNEI, per germline. This CDR3 has 15 residues. The CDR3 DNA follows: TGTGCCAGCAGTGTATCGCAGGGCCCCCAAGAGACCCAGTACTTC. This translates into CASSVSQGPQETQYF.

The V gene is TRBV6-1, the J gene TRBJ2-6; 8 nucleotides align to TRBD1. V was clipped by 2 bases and J by 0 bases; unmatched bases: 6. This CDR3 spans 18 amino acids. Germline V CDR1 and CDR2: MNHNS, SASEGT. The CDR3: CASSERQGATSGANVLTF. CDR3 DNA: TGTGCCAGCAGTGAACGTCAGGGGGCCACCTCTGGGGCCAACGTCCTGACTTTC.

The V and J genes are TRBV7-8 and TRBJ2-5; 10 nucleotides line up with TRBD1. The CDR3 sequence is 17 residues long. J was trimmed by 5 bases and V by 5 bases; bases with no gene match: 14. Germline assignment: CDR1 SGHVS and CDR2 FQNEAQ. The DNA of the CDR3 is TGTGCCAGCAGCCATCATCCCGGGACAGGGGTTTCGGAGACCCAGTACTTC. It translates to CASSHHPGTGVSETQYF.

This clonotype has a handful of counts. The CDR3 sequence is CAISEPRDRNYGYTF. The CDR3 DNA reads TGTGCCATCAGTGAGCCTCGGGACAGGAACTATGGCTACACCTTC. The genes are TRBV10-3 and TRBJ1-2; 8 nucleotides align to TRBD1. CDR1 and CDR2 from the germline V gene are ENHRY and SYGVKD. V trimming: 2 bases; J trimming: 2 bases; junction bases outside the gene matches: 4. This CDR3 spans 15 amino acids.

This clonotype was seen only a few times. The gene calls are TRBV6-5 and TRBJ1-5; D is ambiguous. This CDR3 comprises 13 residues. Germline-derived CDR1 and CDR2 are MNHEY and SVGAGI. Trimming removed 8 bases at V and 2 bases at J, with 10 bases between. The CDR3 spells CASGRAGNQPQHF. CDR3 sequence (DNA): TGTGCCAGCGGTCGGGCAGGCAATCAGCCCCAGCATTTT.

The chain employs TRBV7-2 and TRBJ2-1; no clear D gene. V was clipped by 5 bases and J by 8 bases, with 13 bases between them. The CDR3 length is 13 residues. Per the germline V gene, CDR1 is SGHTA and CDR2 is FQGNSA. The DNA of the CDR3 is TGTGCCAGCAGCGTACCCCCTAGGGATGAGCAGTTCTTC. Protein product: CASSVPPRDEQFF.

This clonotype was detected a few times. The chain couples TRBV30 to TRBJ2-1; TRBD1 might be the D (6 bases). The CDR3 loop spans 15 amino acids. V was clipped by 2 bases and J by 8 bases, with 19 bases between them. The germline gives CDR1 GTSNPN, CDR2 SVGIG (reference sequence). This CDR3 is CAWSNPGVWGYEQFF. The CDR3 DNA is TGTGCCTGGAGTAATCCAGGGGTGTGGGGGTATGAGCAGTTCTTC.

This rearrangement joins TRBV5-5 to TRBJ2-3, with D perhaps matching TRBD2 (6 bases). Germline lookup yields CDR1 SGHKS and CDR2 YYEKEE (reference sequence). The V end was cut by 1 base, the J end by 3 bases, with 9 bases between. The CDR3 consists of 14 residues. This CDR3 is CASSLTGVTDTQYF. In DNA form, the CDR3 reads TGTGCCAGCAGCTTGACGGGAGTAACAGATACGCAGTATTTT.

This sequence joins TRBV4-1 and TRBJ1-4, with 7 bases fitting TRBD1. Germline-derived CDR1 and CDR2 are MGHRA and YSYEKL. The CDR3 is 15 residues long. V shed 4 bases and J 3 bases; nucleotides not matched to a gene: 5. The CDR3 DNA sequence: TGCGCCAGCAGCCCCCAGACAGGGCCTAATGAAAAACTGTTTTTT. Its protein is CASSPQTGPNEKLFF.

This chain connects TRBV19 to TRBJ1-2; TRBD1 aligns across 7 bases. This CDR3 has 13 residues. The V gene end was trimmed by 9 bases and the J gene end by 2 bases; junction bases not matched to a gene: 6. Germline lookup yields CDR1 LNHDA and CDR2 SQIVND (reference sequence). CDR3 nucleotide sequence: TGTGCCAGCTACACACAGGGGAACTATGGCTACACCTTC. As protein: CASYTQGNYGYTF.

The chain couples TRBV18 to TRBJ1-1, with 9 bases lining up with TRBD1. There are 15 residues in the CDR3. The junction had 8 bases not matched to a gene; V was cut back by 2 bases and J by 7 bases. The germline V gene encodes CDR1 KGHSH and CDR2 LQKENI. CDR3: CASSPGQGPGLEAFF. Written as DNA, the CDR3 is TGTGCCAGCTCACCAGGACAGGGGCCGGGCCTTGAAGCTTTCTTT.

This clonotype showed up many times. The chain couples TRBV10-3 to TRBJ2-4, with D perhaps given as TRBD1 or TRBD2 (5 bases each). Germline V gene data show CDR1 as ENHRY and CDR2 as SYGVKD. The V end lost 3 bases, the J end lost 8 bases, and 14 bases lay between the germline ends. The CDR3 is made up of 14 amino acids. The CDR3 spells CAISDLGVEDIQYF. The DNA for the CDR3 is TGTGCCATCAGTGATCTGGGGGTCGAGGACATTCAGTACTTC.

The chain employs TRBV4-1 and TRBJ2-3, with a tentative D call TRBD1 (5 bases). Germline V gene sequence: CDR1 MGHRA, CDR2 YSYEKL. The CDR3 runs 17 residues. V lost 4 bases to trimming and J lost 1 base, with 18 bases between them. CDR3 coding DNA: TGCGCCAGCAGCCCCGGCTATACAGGTTGGGGCACAGATACGCAGTATTTT. This encodes CASSPGYTGWGTDTQYF.

V is TRBV5-1 and J is TRBJ2-5, with 7 bases fitting TRBD1. With 0 bases clipped from V and 1 base from J, the junction kept 6 bases outside the gene matches. CDR3 size: 16 residues. Germline V CDR1 and CDR2: SGHRS, YFSETQ. The CDR3 loop reads CASSLAAAGGQETQYF. CDR3 nucleotide sequence: TGCGCCAGCAGCTTGGCCGCGGCAGGGGGCCAAGAGACCCAGTACTTC.

This clonotype appeared a few times. The CDR3 loop is CASSHIAGTTDTQYF. Written as DNA, the CDR3 is TGTGCCAGCAGCCATATAGCGGGGACCACAGATACGCAGTATTTT. The chain employs TRBV11-2 and TRBJ2-3, with 8 nucleotides matching TRBD2. Germline values: CDR1 SGHAT, CDR2 FQNNGV. V lost 5 bases, J lost 2 bases, and 6 bases stayed unmatched. The CDR3 covers 15 residues.

To note about this clonotype: This may be a read error: a much more frequent sequence differs by one nucleotide. The rearrangement uses TRBV10-3 and TRBJ2-1; TRBD1 aligns across 9 bases. Trimming removed 11 bases from V and 8 bases from J; junction bases left unmatched: 10. The CDR3 runs 13 residues. Germline CDR1 ENHRY, CDR2 SYGVKD. CDR3 protein: CAVGTGLDDEQFF. CDR3 DNA sequence: TGTGCCGTAGGGACAGGGCTAGACGATGAGCAGTTCTTC.

The rearrangement links TRBV9 to TRBJ2-1, with 11 bases aligning to TRBD2. Germline V gives CDR1 SGDLS, CDR2 YYNGEE. With V trimmed by 0 bases and J by 9 bases, 5 bases remained unmatched. The CDR3 is 15 amino acids. The CDR3 spells CASSVAVAGGLEQFF. The DNA of the CDR3 is TGTGCCAGCAGCGTAGCGGTAGCGGGGGGGCTTGAGCAGTTCTTC.

The genes are TRBV5-6 and TRBJ2-5, with 7 positions matching TRBD2. This CDR3 is built from 14 residues. Unmatched junction bases numbered 17, after V lost 7 bases and J lost 11 bases. Germline V gene data show CDR1 as SGHDT and CDR2 as YYEEEE. CDR3 protein: CASAPSGPSTGQYF. CDR3 sequence (DNA): TGTGCCAGCGCACCTAGCGGCCCTTCTACGGGGCAGTACTTC.

This chain uses TRBV20-1 with TRBJ2-1, with TRBD1 matching 9 bases. The V gene end was trimmed by 5 bases and the J gene end by 6 bases; junction bases not matched to a gene: 5. CDR1 and CDR2 (germline): DFQATT, SNEGSKA (reference sequence). The CDR3 covers 13 residues. The CDR3 coding sequence is TGCAGTGCTGGGCGGACAGGGGTCAATGAGCAGTTCTTC. This gives the protein CSAGRTGVNEQFF.

This clonotype was counted many times. The chain is built from TRBV6-5 and TRBJ2-3; D gene unclear. CDR1 is MNHEY and CDR2 is SVGAGI in the germline V gene. Trimming took off 6 bases at V and 2 bases at J, with 12 bases between the two ends. The length of the CDR3 is 14 residues. The CDR3 nucleotides read TGTGCCAGCAGCCCCGACTCCAACACAGATACGCAGTATTTT. As protein: CASSPDSNTDTQYF.

V and J are TRBV5-5 and TRBJ2-4, with 15 bases that match TRBD2. The J call is doubtful: the DNA matches TRBJ2-7 better. This CDR3 is 19 amino acids long. CDR1 SGHKS and CDR2 YYEKEE come from the germline V gene (reference sequence). The CDR3, as DNA: TGTGCCAGCAGCCGGCGCCTTGGGACTAGCGGGAGGAAATTCCTCGAGCAGTACTTC. Translated: CASSRRLGTSGRKFLEQYF.

The rearrangement links TRBV6-1 to TRBJ2-7; a possible D gene is TRBD1 (5 bases). This CDR3 is built from 13 residues. Germline CDR1 is MNHNS and CDR2 is SASEGT. V was pared by 5 bases and J by 3 bases, with 11 bases between. Written as DNA, the CDR3 is TGTGCCAGCAGTAAGACAGATCTCTACGAGCAGTACTTC. Its protein product is CASSKTDLYEQYF.

V gene TRBV6-2 or TRBV6-3 combines with J gene TRBJ2-1; perhaps TRBD1 as D (5 bases). The CDR3 covers 16 residues. Germline CDR1 and CDR2: MNHEY and SVGEGT. The V end lost 7 bases, the J end lost 0 bases, and 16 bases lay between the germline ends. The CDR3 reads CASNKAGRFSYNEQFF. The CDR3 DNA reads as TGTGCCAGCAACAAGGCAGGGCGGTTCTCCTACAATGAGCAGTTCTTC.